This TCR beta chain was sequenced during a study of blood T cell repertoires in COVID-19 (dated by TCRdb to 2020 to 2022). As for the study more broadly: Samples from collaborators originated in the United States, Italy and Spain and spanned both the acute and convalescent phases of COVID-19. Where HLA class I and class II types were available, the types were taken from metadata supplied by the sample provider, not from assay-based typing. The samples were drawn from the first 160 participants of the ongoing ImmuneRACE study and from about 1,200 subjects provided by 6 global collaborators. A freely available public database, intended as a resource for researchers studying the immune response to SARS-CoV-2, is where the repertoires were released. The prospective study material was composed of cDNA or gDNA derived from T cells, B-cell-depleted T cells, or PBMCs. A de-identified subject ID, COVID-19 status, age in years and sex were almost always included in the sample metadata. Deeply sampled blood TCRbeta repertoires from subjects exposed to, actively infected with, or recovered from COVID-19 were included in the dataset.

TCRbeta CDR3 regions were amplified from genomic DNA by means of the immunoSEQ Assay, a bias-controlled multiplex PCR. The original pipeline was this. Nucleated cell counts per sample were estimated from amplification of reference gene primers within the assay. Sequence reads were collapsed and filtered to measure the absolute abundance of every unique TCRbeta CDR3 rearrangement. For each sample, productive Simpson clonality was calculated as the square root of Simpson's diversity index across productive rearrangements. As stored in TCRdb, this immuneACCESS dataset retains in-frame rearrangements with V and J assigned. A fraction of the clones does not appear; measured against another copy, unresolved V genes explain less than half of the discrepancy, and the remainder lacks a known reason. Clone size and the V and J calls come from that table; the DNA yielded D and trimming. The sample records 80,000 or so clones, approximately 80% of which are singletons. The ten most abundant clones make up over 9.5% of the sample.

The CDR3 runs 15 amino acids, cysteine and phenylalanine included. The entry retains the CDR3 DNA only, 45 bases that are in frame from base 1. Compared with germline, V lacks 3 bases and J lacks 10 bases; bases without a gene match: 6. The germline V gene yields SGHTS for CDR1 and YDEGEE for CDR2. Each collaborating institution followed its own protocols to collect whole blood in K2EDTA tubes. For TCRbeta analysis, collaborators shipped samples as frozen whole blood, isolated PBMCs, or DNA extracted from either of those sample types. About this clone: Its cognate antigen has yet to be identified. Per-base qualities were not stored, and no clone one base away is much larger.

Summary of the overall study and its limitations: The quantity of clinical and demographic metadata differed by source and by participant and was supplied without curation.

The clonotype comes from a man aged 80 or over with acute or convalescent COVID-19. Here the chain combines TRBV5-8 and TRBJ2-1, with 14 middle bases fitting TRBD2. Sequencing was carried out using peripheral blood. The CDR3 region: CASSWGGTSGGEQFF. The sequence in DNA is TGTGCCAGCAGCTGGGGCGGGACTAGCGGGGGAGAGCAGTTCTTC.